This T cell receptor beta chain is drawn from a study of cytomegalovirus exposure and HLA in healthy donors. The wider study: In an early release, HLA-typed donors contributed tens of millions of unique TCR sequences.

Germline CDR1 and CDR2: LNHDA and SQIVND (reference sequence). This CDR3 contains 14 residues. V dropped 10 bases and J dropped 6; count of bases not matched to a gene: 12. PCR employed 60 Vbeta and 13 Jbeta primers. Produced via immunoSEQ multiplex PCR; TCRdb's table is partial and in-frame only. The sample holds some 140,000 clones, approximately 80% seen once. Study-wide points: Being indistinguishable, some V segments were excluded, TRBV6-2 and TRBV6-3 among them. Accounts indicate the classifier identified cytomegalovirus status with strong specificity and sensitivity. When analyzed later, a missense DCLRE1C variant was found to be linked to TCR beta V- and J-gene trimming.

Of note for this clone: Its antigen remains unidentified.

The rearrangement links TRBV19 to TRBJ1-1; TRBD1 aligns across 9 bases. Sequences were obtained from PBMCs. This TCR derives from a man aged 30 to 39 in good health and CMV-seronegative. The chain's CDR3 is CATRPGGDRAEAFF. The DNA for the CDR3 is TGTGCCACTCGACCCGGGGGGGACAGGGCTGAAGCTTTCTTT.